There are a few counts of the clone carrying this TCR beta chain. Antigen: not known. Germline V lookup: CDR1 SGHTA, CDR2 FQGNSA. The CDR3 sequence is 14 residues long. V was cut by 6 bases and J by 4 bases, with 15 bases left in between. The record originates from a study of T cells after yellow fever vaccination. Points from the study as a whole: Relatively few clonotypes were ones that appeared in both CD4 and CD8 compartments.

TCRdb independently ran MiXCR on the 5' RACE reads; one entry per CDR3 protein. The sample contains some 170,000 distinct CDR3 sequences, about a tenth of which appear only once. The TCR comes from a man between 18 and 29 years old who received the YFV17D yellow fever vaccine. The chain employs TRBV7-2 and TRBJ1-2; a weak D match, TRBD1 (5 bases). The sequences come from CD8+ T cells sorted from PBMCs, collected 45 days after the yellow fever booster vaccination. CDR3 amino acids: CASRALGEGYGYTF. The CDR3 nucleotides read TGTGCCAGCAGAGCCTTGGGGGAGGGCTATGGCTACACCTTC.